The rows below give T cell receptor beta chains drawn from one sample of a study of OX40 agonist ivuxolimab in advanced cancers. The table came from immunoSEQ multiplex PCR; TCRdb's copy has only in-frame clones and leaves some out. This sample has approximately 49,000 clones; roughly 85% occur once, and the top ten carry 20%. Sample: CD4+ or CD8+ T cells sorted from blood, taken in a trial of the OX40 agonist ivuxolimab. The receptors were sampled from an adult with an advanced solid tumor such as melanoma, head and neck, liver or kidney cancer. Each CDR3 is given with its conserved first and last residue. The order of the fields is CDR3 protein, CDR3 DNA, D gene, clone size, V gene, J gene. D genes are given only for firm matches. Clone sizes are given selectively: once, few, many, or a class where the clone is expanded.

CDR3 protein: CASSFGSSGNTIYF; CDR3 DNA: TGTGCCAGCAGCTTTGGAAGCTCTGGAAACACCATATATTTT; D gene: .; clone size: once; V gene: TRBV5-6; J gene: TRBJ1-3
CDR3 protein: CASSLDPGLSGNTIYF; CDR3 DNA: TGTGCCAGCAGCTTAGATCCGGGCCTCTCTGGAAACACCATATATTTT; D gene: .; clone size: .; V gene: TRBV7-9; J gene: TRBJ1-3
CDR3 protein: CASSQVKGHTGELFF; CDR3 DNA: TGCGCCAGCAGCCAAGTAAAGGGGCACACCGGGGAGCTGTTTTTT; D gene: .; clone size: .; V gene: TRBV4-3; J gene: TRBJ2-2
CDR3 protein: CASSVLAGSTDTQYF; CDR3 DNA: TGTGCCAGCAGCGTACTAGCGGGGAGCACAGATACGCAGTATTTT; D gene: TRBD2; clone size: few; V gene: TRBV5-4; J gene: TRBJ2-3
CDR3 protein: CASSMWGGTEAFF; CDR3 DNA: TGTGCCAGTAGTATGTGGGGGGGAACTGAAGCTTTCTTT; D gene: .; clone size: .; V gene: TRBV19; J gene: TRBJ1-1
CDR3 protein: CASSLAATGDDEQYF; CDR3 DNA: TGTGCCAGCAGCTTAGCGGCTACAGGGGATGACGAGCAGTACTTC; D gene: TRBD1; clone size: once; V gene: TRBV7-9; J gene: TRBJ2-7
CDR3 protein: CASSSLKNRGSYEQYF; CDR3 DNA: TGTGCCAGCAGCTCTCTCAAAAACAGGGGGTCTTACGAGCAGTACTTC; D gene: TRBD1; clone size: .; V gene: TRBV28; J gene: TRBJ2-7
CDR3 protein: CASSLGLAGAHTGELFF; CDR3 DNA: TGTGCCAGCAGCCTGGGACTAGCGGGGGCGCACACCGGGGAGCTGTTTTTT; D gene: TRBD2; clone size: .; V gene: TRBV4-2; J gene: TRBJ2-2
CDR3 protein: CASSRWHRPSPNEKLFF; CDR3 DNA: TGTGCCAGCAGCCGGTGGCACCGGCCAAGTCCTAATGAAAAACTGTTTTTT; D gene: .; clone size: once; V gene: TRBV5-5; J gene: TRBJ1-4
CDR3 protein: CASSGTGAGSGELFF; CDR3 DNA: TGTGCCAGCAGTGGGACAGGGGCCGGAAGCGGGGAGCTGTTTTTT; D gene: TRBD1; clone size: .; V gene: TRBV6-1; J gene: TRBJ2-2
CDR3 protein: CASSTGLAGGPVQETQYF; CDR3 DNA: TGTGCCAGCAGCACTGGACTAGCGGGGGGCCCCGTCCAAGAGACCCAGTACTTC; D gene: TRBD2; clone size: .; V gene: TRBV7-7; J gene: TRBJ2-5
CDR3 protein: CSPNREPFSSNQPQHF; CDR3 DNA: TGCAGCCCGAATCGGGAGCCCTTTTCTAGCAATCAGCCCCAGCATTTT; D gene: .; clone size: .; V gene: TRBV29-1; J gene: TRBJ1-5
CDR3 protein: CASSYDETGELFF; CDR3 DNA: TGTGCCAGCAGTTACGATGAGACCGGGGAGCTGTTTTTT; D gene: .; clone size: few; V gene: TRBV6-5; J gene: TRBJ2-2
CDR3 protein: CASSFAQGVDEQFF; CDR3 DNA: TGTGCCAGCAGTTTTGCCCAGGGGGTGGATGAGCAGTTCTTC; D gene: TRBD1; clone size: .; V gene: TRBV28; J gene: TRBJ2-1
CDR3 protein: CASSVGQGADTQYF; CDR3 DNA: TGTGCCAGCAGCGTCGGACAGGGGGCAGATACGCAGTATTTT; D gene: TRBD1; clone size: .; V gene: TRBV5-5; J gene: TRBJ2-3
CDR3 protein: CASGVGALPDTQYF; CDR3 DNA: TGTGCCTCAGGGGTAGGGGCGCTTCCAGATACGCAGTATTTT; D gene: .; clone size: .; V gene: TRBV27; J gene: TRBJ2-3
CDR3 protein: CASSAPIRQTQYF; CDR3 DNA: TGTGCCAGCAGCGCTCCAATTCGGCAGACCCAGTACTTC; D gene: .; clone size: once; V gene: TRBV6-5; J gene: TRBJ2-5
CDR3 protein: CATSRDGNEQFF; CDR3 DNA: TGTGCCACCAGCAGAGATGGAAATGAGCAGTTCTTC; D gene: .; clone size: .; V gene: TRBV15; J gene: TRBJ2-1
CDR3 protein: CASSEALDRWRYNEQFF; CDR3 DNA: TGTGCCAGCAGTGAGGCCCTGGACAGGTGGCGCTACAATGAGCAGTTCTTC; D gene: TRBD1; clone size: .; V gene: TRBV2; J gene: TRBJ2-1
CDR3 protein: CASSLDQGNRGTEAFF; CDR3 DNA: TGCGCCAGCAGCTTGGACCAGGGGAATAGAGGCACTGAAGCTTTCTTT; D gene: .; clone size: .; V gene: TRBV5-1; J gene: TRBJ1-1